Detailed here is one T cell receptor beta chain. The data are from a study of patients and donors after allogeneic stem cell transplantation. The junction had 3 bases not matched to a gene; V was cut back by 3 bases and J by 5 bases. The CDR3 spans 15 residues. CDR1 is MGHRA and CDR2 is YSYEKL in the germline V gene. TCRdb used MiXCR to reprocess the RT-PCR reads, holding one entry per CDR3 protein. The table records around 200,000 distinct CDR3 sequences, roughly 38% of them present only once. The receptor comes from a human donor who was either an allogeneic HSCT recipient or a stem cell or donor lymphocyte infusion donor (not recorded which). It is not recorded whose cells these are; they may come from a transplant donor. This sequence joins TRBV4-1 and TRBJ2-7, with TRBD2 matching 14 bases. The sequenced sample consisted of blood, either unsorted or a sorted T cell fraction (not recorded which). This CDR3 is CASSHGTSGGDEQYF. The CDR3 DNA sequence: TGCGCCAGCAGCCACGGGACTAGCGGGGGCGACGAGCAGTACTTC.